This T cell receptor (beta chain) was found in a study of cytomegalovirus exposure and HLA in healthy donors. This CDR3 is built from 13 residues. Trimming removed 4 bases at V and 5 bases at J, with 11 bases between. CDR1 and CDR2 from the germline V gene are MNHNS and SASEGT. Study outcomes and limitations: The investigators catalogued under 200 TCR beta chains as cytomegalovirus-associated.

This clone was counted a single time. Its cognate antigen is unknown. A multiplex PCR was run with 60 Vbeta primers and 13 Jbeta primers. The data were produced by immunoSEQ multiplex PCR, yet TCRdb's version contains in-frame clones alone and is incomplete. The sample yields about 78,000 clones, approximately 77% seen once. Specimen: PBMCs. V is TRBV6-1 and J is TRBJ2-5; perhaps TRBD2 as D (6 bases). The TCR sequence derives from a woman in her thirties or forties in good health and CMV-seropositive. The CDR3: CASSAREWETQYF. The CDR3 region has the DNA TGTGCCAGCAGTGCCCGGGAGTGGGAGACCCAGTACTTC.